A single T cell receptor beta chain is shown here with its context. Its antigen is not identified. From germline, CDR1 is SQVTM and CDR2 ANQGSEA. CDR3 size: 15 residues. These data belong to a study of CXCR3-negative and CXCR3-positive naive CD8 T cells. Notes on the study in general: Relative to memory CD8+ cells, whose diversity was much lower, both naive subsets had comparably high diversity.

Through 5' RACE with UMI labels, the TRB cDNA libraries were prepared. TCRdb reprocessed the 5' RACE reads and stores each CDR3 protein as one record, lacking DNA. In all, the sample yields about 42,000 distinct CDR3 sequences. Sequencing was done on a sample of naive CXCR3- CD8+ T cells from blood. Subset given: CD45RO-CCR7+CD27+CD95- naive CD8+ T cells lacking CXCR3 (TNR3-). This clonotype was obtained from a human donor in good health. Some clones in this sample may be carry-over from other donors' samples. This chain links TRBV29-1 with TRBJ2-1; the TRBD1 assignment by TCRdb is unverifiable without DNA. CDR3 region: CSVEHKQGAYNEQFF.